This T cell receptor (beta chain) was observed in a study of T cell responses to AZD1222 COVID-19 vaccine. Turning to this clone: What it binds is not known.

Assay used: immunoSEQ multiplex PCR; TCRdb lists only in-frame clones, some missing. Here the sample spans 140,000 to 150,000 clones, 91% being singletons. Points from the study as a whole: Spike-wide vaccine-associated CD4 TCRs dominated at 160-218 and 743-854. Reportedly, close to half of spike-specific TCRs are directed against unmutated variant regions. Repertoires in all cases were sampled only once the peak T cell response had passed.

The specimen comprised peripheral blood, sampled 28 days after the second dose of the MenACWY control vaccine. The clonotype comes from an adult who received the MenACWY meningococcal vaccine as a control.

CDR3 nucleotides: TGTGCCAGCAGCGCTTCCTACAATGAGCAGTTCTTC. Translating gives CASSASYNEQFF. The chain combines TRBV9 with TRBJ2-1; D remains unclear. Between the trimmed V and J ends, which lost 3 bases and 1 base, there was a span of 2 bases. The germline V gene has CDR1 SGDLS and CDR2 YYNGEE. The CDR3 contains 12 residues.